This record concerns one T cell receptor (beta chain) sequence. The junction had 11 bases not matched to a gene; V was cut back by 0 bases and J by 4 bases. The CDR3 length is 20 residues. From germline, CDR1 is MGHRA and CDR2 YSYEKL. Authors' analysis steps: Counts of nucleated cells, estimated from reference gene primer amplification, were obtained. Assay used: immunoSEQ multiplex PCR; TCRdb lists only in-frame clones, some missing. D and trimming come from the DNA, and the V and J calls and clone size come from that table. The sample shows just over 650,000 clones, about 87% of them seen only once. The data derive from a study of blood T cell repertoires in COVID-19. Background on the study: From the United States, Italy and Spain came samples of acute and convalescent COVID-19.

The chain recombines TRBV4-1 with TRBJ1-6, with TRBD1 matching 11 bases. This clonotype was sampled from a woman younger than 30 with acute or convalescent COVID-19. What was sequenced was peripheral blood. In DNA, the CDR3 is TGCGCCAGCAGCCAAGAGATGGGAAGGGGGACAGGGGGATATAATTCACCCCTCCACTTT. It yields the protein CASSQEMGRGTGGYNSPLHF.